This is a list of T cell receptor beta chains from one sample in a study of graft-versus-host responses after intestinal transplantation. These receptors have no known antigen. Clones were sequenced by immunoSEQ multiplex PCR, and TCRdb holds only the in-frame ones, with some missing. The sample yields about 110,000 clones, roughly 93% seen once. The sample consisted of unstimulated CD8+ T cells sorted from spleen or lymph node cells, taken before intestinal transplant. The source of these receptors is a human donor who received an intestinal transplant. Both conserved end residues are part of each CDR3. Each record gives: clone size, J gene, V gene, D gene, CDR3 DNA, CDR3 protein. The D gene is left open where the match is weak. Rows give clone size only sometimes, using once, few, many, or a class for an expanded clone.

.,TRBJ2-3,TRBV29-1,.,TGCAGCGTTAAAGCAGGGGATACGCAGTATTTT,CSVKAGDTQYF
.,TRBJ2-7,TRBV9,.,TGTGCCAGCAGCTTCGGACCGTCCTACGAGCAGTACTTC,CASSFGPSYEQYF
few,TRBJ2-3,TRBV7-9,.,TGTGCCAGCAGCTTAGCTCCCGGCCCAAACACAGATACGCAGTATTTT,CASSLAPGPNTDTQYF
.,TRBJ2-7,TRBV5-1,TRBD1,TGCGCCAGCAGCTGGGACAGTGGGGACGAGCAGTACTTC,CASSWDSGDEQYF
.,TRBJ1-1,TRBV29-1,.,TGCAGCGCCGGTAGGGACCGGGGACGAGGGACTTGGAACACTGAAGCTTTCTTT,CSAGRDRGRGTWNTEAFF
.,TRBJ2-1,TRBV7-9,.,TGTGCCAGCAGCCATCCCTTCGCCGGAGGCAATGAGCAGTTCTTC,CASSHPFAGGNEQFF
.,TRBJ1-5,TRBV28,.,TGTGCCAGCAGTTTGGAACAGTCGAATCAGCCCCAGCATTTT,CASSLEQSNQPQHF
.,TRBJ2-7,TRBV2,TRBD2,TGTGCCAGCTCCGGGACTAGCGGGAAAACCTACGAGCAGTACTTC,CASSGTSGKTYEQYF
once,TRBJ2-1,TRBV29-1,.,TGCAGCGTTGTGTACGAGAGCTCCTACAATGAGCAGTTCTTC,CSVVYESSYNEQFF
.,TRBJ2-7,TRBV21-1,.,TGTGCCAGCAGCATCGAGCCCCCAGGTAACTTCTCCTACGAGCAGTACTTC,CASSIEPPGNFSYEQYF
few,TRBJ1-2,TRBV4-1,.,TGCGCCAGCAGCCCGACAGGACTCTATGGCTACACCTTC,CASSPTGLYGYTF
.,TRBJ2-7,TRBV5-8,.,TGTGCCAGCAGCTTGGATGGGGTCCCGACCTACGAGCAGTACTTC,CASSLDGVPTYEQYF
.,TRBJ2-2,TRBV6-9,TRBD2,TGTGCCAGCAGTCTCCGTTCTAGCGGGAGAGGGAAGAGCGGGGAGCTGTTTTTT,CASSLRSSGRGKSGELFF
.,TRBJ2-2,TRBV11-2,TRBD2,TGTGCCAGCCTCGGACTAGTGGCCGGGGAGCTGTTTTTT,CASLGLVAGELFF
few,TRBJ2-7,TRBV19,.,TGTGCCAGTAGTATCCAAGGGTTTGGGTACGAGCAGTACTTC,CASSIQGFGYEQYF
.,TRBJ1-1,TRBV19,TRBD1,TGTGCCAGTAACTTCGGGGACAGCTGGAACACTGAAGCTTTCTTT,CASNFGDSWNTEAFF
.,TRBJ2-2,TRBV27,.,TGTGCCAGCAGTTTCGCGTCGTCCGGGGAGCTGTTTTTT,CASSFASSGELFF
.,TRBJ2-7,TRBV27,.,TGTGCCAGCAGTTTATCGCTAGTGGGAGCTACCTACGAGCAGTACTTC,CASSLSLVGATYEQYF
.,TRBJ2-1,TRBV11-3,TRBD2,TGTGCCAGCAGCTTAACCCATCGCGGGAGTCTCGGGAATGAGCAGTTCTTC,CASSLTHRGSLGNEQFF
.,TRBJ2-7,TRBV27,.,TGTGCCAGCAGTCCCCTGGGAGCTGAGCAGTACTTC,CASSPLGAEQYF
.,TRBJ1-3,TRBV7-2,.,TGTGCCAGCAGCTCAACGTTCCCTGCCAGCACCATATATTTT,CASSSTFPASTIYF
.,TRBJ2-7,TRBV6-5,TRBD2,TGTGCCACCCTACTAGCGCCGACCTACGAGCAGTACTTC,CATLLAPTYEQYF
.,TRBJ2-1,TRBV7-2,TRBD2,TGTGCCAGCAGCTTAGGGCCCGGGACTAGCGGGAGAAATGAGCAGTTCTTC,CASSLGPGTSGRNEQFF
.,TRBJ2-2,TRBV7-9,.,TGTGCCAGCAGCTTAAGCAGTTCCGGGGAGCTGTTTTTT,CASSLSSSGELFF
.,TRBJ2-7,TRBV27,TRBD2,TGTGCCAGCGCTCCGGGACTATACCTCTACGAGCAGTACTTC,CASAPGLYLYEQYF
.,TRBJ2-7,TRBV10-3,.,TGTGCCATCAGTGAAGACAGCTCCTACGAGCAGTACTTC,CAISEDSSYEQYF
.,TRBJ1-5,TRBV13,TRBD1,TGTGCCAGCAGCTCCCGCGGTAAGGGGGCGGATCAGCCCCAGCATTTT,CASSSRGKGADQPQHF
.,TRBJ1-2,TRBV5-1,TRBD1,TGCGCCAGCACCCTGACAGGGTATGGCTACACCTTC,CASTLTGYGYTF
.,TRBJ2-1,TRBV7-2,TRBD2,TGTGCCAGCAGCTTAGCGGGAGGGTACAGCTCCTACAATGAGCAGTTCTTC,CASSLAGGYSSYNEQFF
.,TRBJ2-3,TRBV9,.,TGTGCCAGCAGCCCACCGCGAGCGGAAGGGGGAGATACGCAGTATTTT,CASSPPRAEGGDTQYF
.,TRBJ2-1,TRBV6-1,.,TGTGCCAGCAGCGATTTTGACTATGAGCAGTTCTTC,CASSDFDYEQFF
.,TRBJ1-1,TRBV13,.,TGTGCCAGCAGCCCCGATCGGTACACTGAAGCTCTCTTT,CASSPDRYTEALF
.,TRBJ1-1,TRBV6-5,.,TGTGCCAGCAGTTACTCAGGGGCAGTCACTGAAGCTTTCTTT,CASSYSGAVTEAFF
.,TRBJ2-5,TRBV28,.,TGTGCCAGCAGTCAGGGGTTGACGACCCAGTACTTC,CASSQGLTTQYF
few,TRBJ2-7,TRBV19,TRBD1,TGTGCCAGTAGTATAGCCCGGGACAGCTACGAGCAGTACTTC,CASSIARDSYEQYF
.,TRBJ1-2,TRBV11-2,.,TGTGCCAGCAGCTCGGCGCAGGGATTTTATGGCTACACCTTC,CASSSAQGFYGYTF
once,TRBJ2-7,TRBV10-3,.,TGTGCCTGCAACGCCACCTCCCTGACCTACGAGCAGTACTTC,CACNATSLTYEQYF
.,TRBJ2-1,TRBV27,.,TGTGCCAGCAAGTGGTCGGCTAGCCGGGCCCATGAGCAGTTCTTC,CASKWSASRAHEQFF
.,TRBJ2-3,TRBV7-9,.,TGTGCCAGCAGCTTTGGCCAGGGGATGCGGGATACGCAGTATTTT,CASSFGQGMRDTQYF
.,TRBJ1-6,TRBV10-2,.,TGCGCCAGCAGTGAGGGGCACTATAATTCACCCCTCCACTTT,CASSEGHYNSPLHF
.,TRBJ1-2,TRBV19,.,TGTGCCAGTGTGGGACAAGTACATGGCTACACCTTC,CASVGQVHGYTF